The clone carrying this T cell receptor beta chain was counted once. Deletions cut 1 base from V and 1 base from J, with 8 bases between. The germline gives CDR1 SGHVS, CDR2 FQNEAQ. The CDR3 covers 15 residues. The sample is drawn from a study of blood T cell repertoires in COVID-19. Whole-study context: Samples came from the United States, Italy and Spain, spanning acute and convalescent COVID-19. Sources were T cells, B-cell-depleted T cells, or PBMCs; the material itself was cDNA or gDNA.

Only in-frame clones appear in the TCRdb table, and some are missing; sequencing was by immunoSEQ multiplex PCR. This sample has around 470,000 clones, with 90% found just once. Sequenced input: PBMCs or T cells enriched from blood (not recorded which). The receptor was derived from a young man who had recovered from COVID-19. The V gene is TRBV7-8, the J gene TRBJ2-1, with a possible D match to TRBD2 (6 bases). The CDR3 nucleotides are TGTGCCAGCAGCTTAGGCGGGGAGTCCTACAATGAGCAGTTCTTC. Protein: CASSLGGESYNEQFF. The entire variable domain, with the rest obtained from reference TRBV7-8 and TRBJ2-1, is as follows: GAGVSQSPRYKVAKRGQDVALRCDPISGHVSLFWYQQALGQGPEFLTYFQNEAQLDKSGLPSDRFFAERPEGSVSTLKIQRTQQEDSAVYLCASSLGGESYNEQFFGPGTRLTVL.